The rows below give T cell receptor beta chains drawn from one sample of a study of T cell repertoires in cytomegalovirus infection. TCRdb called the reads again in MiXCR, with one record for every CDR3 protein. The sample contains approximately 150,000 distinct CDR3 sequences, about 6.5% of which appear only once. Sequenced material: PBMCs. These receptor sequences come from a human donor in good health (CMV status not recorded). Some clones in this sample may be carry-over from other donors' samples. CDR3s include the opening cysteine and the closing phenylalanine or tryptophan. D genes are given only for firm matches. Expanded clones are given a class, and other clones once, few, many or no size at all.

TGTGCCAGCAGCTTAGGCCCTACAGGGGCCTATGGCTACACCTTC	CASSLGPTGAYGYTF	TRBJ1-2	many	TRBD1	TRBV7-2
TGCGCCAGCAGCCAAGAGGGGGCGGATGGCTACACCTTC	CASSQEGADGYTF	TRBJ1-2	few	NA	TRBV4-3
TGCAGTGCTAGGCCCGGACAGCACAATGAGCAGTTCTTC	CSARPGQHNEQFF	TRBJ2-1	many	NA	TRBV20-1
TGTGCCAGTATCCCAGCGGGGCGCAACAATGAGCAGTTCTTC	CASIPAGRNNEQFF	TRBJ2-1	many	TRBD2	TRBV19
TGTGCCAGCAGCTCAGAGGTAGGGGTTACGGAAGCTTTCTTT	CASSSEVGVTEAFF	TRBJ1-1	many	NA	TRBV7-2
TGTGCCAGCAGCTTAGAAGCGGGGGCGAGGGGGTATACGCAGTATTTT	CASSLEAGARGYTQYF	TRBJ2-3	many	TRBD2	TRBV7-2
TGTGCCAGCAGTCCTGACAGGGTTGGCTACACCTTC	CASSPDRVGYTF	TRBJ1-2	NA	TRBD1	TRBV6-2/TRBV6-3
TGCAGTGCTAGCCAGGGGGCCGGAAACACCATATATTTT	CSASQGAGNTIYF	TRBJ1-3	many	TRBD1	TRBV20-1
TGCAGCGTCCGCCAGCAGGGGGGCTCCTACGAGCAGTACTTC	CSVRQQGGSYEQYF	TRBJ2-7	many	NA	TRBV29-1
TGTGCCAGCAGCTTAGAAGGCAGGGGGCGCGGATATGGCTACACCTTC	CASSLEGRGRGYGYTF	TRBJ1-2	NA	TRBD1	TRBV7-6
TGTGCCAGCAGCTTTAGCTCCTACAATGAGCAGTTCTTC	CASSFSSYNEQFF	TRBJ2-1	many	NA	TRBV7-9
TGCGCCAGCAGTGATCCCGGGACGACCTACGAGCAGTACTTC	CASSDPGTTYEQYF	TRBJ2-7	many	NA	TRBV10-2
TGTGCCAGCAGCCCAACGGACAACACTGAAGCTTTCTTT	CASSPTDNTEAFF	TRBJ1-1	many	NA	TRBV11-2
TGTGCCACCAGCTCTCATTCCCCGGGGGGCACTGAAGCTTTCTTT	CATSSHSPGGTEAFF	TRBJ1-1	many	NA	TRBV15
TGCGCCAGCACGGTCGGTAGCGGCAACACCGGGGAGCTGTTTTTT	CASTVGSGNTGELFF	TRBJ2-2	many	NA	TRBV5-1
TGTGCCAGTACTAAACAGGTATCCACACACAATGAGCAGTTCTTC	CASTKQVSTHNEQFF	TRBJ2-1	NA	NA	TRBV19
TGTGCCAGCAGATCCGGGTCGGCGGATACGCAGTATTTT	CASRSGSADTQYF	TRBJ2-3	few	NA	TRBV2
TGTGCCAGCAGCTTGGACTCCCGTAGCTACGAGCAGTACTTC	CASSLDSRSYEQYF	TRBJ2-7	many	NA	TRBV7-6
TGTGCCACCACAGGGGGCGCTGAAGGAGAGACCCAGTACTTC	CATTGGAEGETQYF	TRBJ2-5	many	TRBD1	TRBV2
TGTGCCAGCAGTGCCGGACAGGGAAGCTATGGCTACACCTTC	CASSAGQGSYGYTF	TRBJ1-2	few	TRBD1	TRBV2
TGTGCCAGCAGTGAAGTTGGGAGGCAAGAGACCCAGTACTTC	CASSEVGRQETQYF	TRBJ2-5	many	NA	TRBV6-1
TGTGCCACCGGGGCAGGCTCGTCGTACGAGCAGTACTTC	CATGAGSSYEQYF	TRBJ2-7	NA	NA	TRBV28
TGTGCCAGCAGTCCCCCCAAAGGCGGGGCTTTCTTT	CASSPPKGGAFF	TRBJ1-1	many	NA	TRBV12-3/TRBV12-4
TGCGCCAGCAGCCAAGATTGGATGCCCCAGGAGCTGTTTTTT	CASSQDWMPQELFF	TRBJ2-2	many	NA	TRBV4-1
TGTGCCAGCAGTAGCAGGGGGCGGGGGCTTTCCCAAGAGACCCAGTACTTC	CASSSRGRGLSQETQYF	TRBJ2-5	many	NA	TRBV28
TGTGCCAGCAGCTCAATGGGGGACAATGATGGCTACACCTTC	CASSSMGDNDGYTF	TRBJ1-2	few	NA	TRBV3-1
TGTGCCAGCAGCCCCTTGACAGACACTGAAGCTTTCTTT	CASSPLTDTEAFF	TRBJ1-1	many	NA	TRBV3-1
TGTGCCAGCAGCTTAGGGACACATCTAATATACGAGCAGTACTTC	CASSLGTHLIYEQYF	TRBJ2-7	few	NA	TRBV7-4
TGTGCCAGCAGCCGGACGCGGGGCACTGAAGCTTTCTTT	CASSRTRGTEAFF	TRBJ1-1	few	NA	TRBV7-8
TGTGCCAGTAGTATTCAGGGGGCGAATCAGCCCCAGCATTTT	CASSIQGANQPQHF	TRBJ1-5	many	TRBD1	TRBV19
TGTGCCAGCAGTGTGGAGGGACAGGTTTCTGAAGCTTTCTTT	CASSVEGQVSEAFF	TRBJ1-1	few	TRBD1	TRBV2
TGTGCCAGCTCACCGGACAGAAGTCCAAACACTGAAGCTTTCTTT	CASSPDRSPNTEAFF	TRBJ1-1	many	NA	TRBV18
TGTGCCAGCACCTGGACAGGGTCGGATACGCAGTATTTT	CASTWTGSDTQYF	TRBJ2-3	many	TRBD1	TRBV7-9
TGTGCCAGCAGCCCTGGGACAGGAAGGAACACTGAAGCTTTCTTT	CASSPGTGRNTEAFF	TRBJ1-1	many	TRBD1	TRBV5-4
TGTGCCAGCAGCTTAGAGGTGTTGGAGACCCAGTACTTC	CASSLEVLETQYF	TRBJ2-5	many	NA	TRBV7-9
TGTGCCAGCAGCGTAGAGGCAGGGGGAATTTACGAGCAGTACTTC	CASSVEAGGIYEQYF	TRBJ2-7	many	TRBD1	TRBV9
TGTGCCAGTCGGGCAGGGGGCATACTTAGCTACAATGAGCAGTTCTTC	CASRAGGILSYNEQFF	TRBJ2-1	many	TRBD1	TRBV19
TGTGCCAGCAGCTTAGGGAGGGGGGACGCCCAGCATTTT	CASSLGRGDAQHF	TRBJ1-5	many	NA	TRBV7-6
TGTGCCAGCAGTGGACTTCAGGGGGCCCGCACTGAAGCTTTCTTT	CASSGLQGARTEAFF	TRBJ1-1	few	TRBD1	TRBV2
TGTGCCAGCAGGGGACAGGGAAGTGGCACTGAAGCTTTCTTT	CASRGQGSGTEAFF	TRBJ1-1	many	TRBD1	TRBV6-1
TGTGCCAGCAGTGAAGCGCGAGAGGGGATTCAGCCCCAGCATTTT	CASSEAREGIQPQHF	TRBJ1-5	few	NA	TRBV2
TGTGCCAGCAGCTCGGGACTGGGGGTGGGCAATGAGCAGTTCTTC	CASSSGLGVGNEQFF	TRBJ2-1	many	NA	TRBV7-2
TGTGCCAGCAGCCACCGGGACCCGAACACCGGGGAGCTGTTTTTT	CASSHRDPNTGELFF	TRBJ2-2	many	NA	TRBV7-9
TGTGCCAGCAGCTTGGCCCTTCCCTCCATGAACACTGAAGCTTTCTTT	CASSLALPSMNTEAFF	TRBJ1-1	many	NA	TRBV5-5
TGTGCCACTAGATTGTCCGGGGATAGCAATCAGCCCCAGCATTTT	CATRLSGDSNQPQHF	TRBJ1-5	many	NA	TRBV10-3
TGCAGTGCTAGCAGGGACAGGGTGGGGTACTTC	CSASRDRVGYF	TRBJ2-7	NA	TRBD1	TRBV20-1